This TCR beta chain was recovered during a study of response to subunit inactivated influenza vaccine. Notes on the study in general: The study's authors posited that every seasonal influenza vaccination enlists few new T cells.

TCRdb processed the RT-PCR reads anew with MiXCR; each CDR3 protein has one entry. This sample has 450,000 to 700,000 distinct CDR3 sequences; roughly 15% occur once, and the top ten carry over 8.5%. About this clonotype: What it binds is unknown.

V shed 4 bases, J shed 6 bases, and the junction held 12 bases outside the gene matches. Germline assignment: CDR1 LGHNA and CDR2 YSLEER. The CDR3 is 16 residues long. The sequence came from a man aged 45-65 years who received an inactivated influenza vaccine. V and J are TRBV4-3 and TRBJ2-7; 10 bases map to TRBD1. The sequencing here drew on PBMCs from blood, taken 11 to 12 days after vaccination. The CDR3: CASSRGSGTGAGEQYF. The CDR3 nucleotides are TGCGCCAGCAGCCGTGGTAGCGGGACAGGGGCCGGCGAGCAGTACTTC.